The source of this TCR beta chain is a study of shared clonotypes between healthy human individuals. Sequencing used immunoSEQ multiplex PCR; TCRdb keeps in-frame clones, though not all of them. This sample has 1.5 million to 2.5 million clones, with about 95% found just once. Only CD45RO-negative cells positively selected for CCR7 counted as naive CD8 cells, so terminally differentiated effector memory CD45RA+ cells were excluded. This CDR3 has 13 amino acids. Per the germline V gene, CDR1 is SSHAT and CDR2 is FNYEAQ (reference sequence). In the case of this clone: The junction does not match germline at one end; this may be a read error.

Sequencing input: naive CD8+ T cells sorted from blood. The receptor was isolated from a young man in good health. The chain has TRBV7-7 and TRBJ2-1; tentatively, D is TRBD2 (5 bases). CDR3 bases: TGTGCTAGCAGCTTAGTCGAGGGCGATGAGCAGTTCTTC. It yields the protein CASSLVEGDEQFF.